Listed below are T cell receptor beta chains from one sample, sequenced in a study of identical twins. TCRdb re-derived calls from the 5' RACE reads in MiXCR, one entry per CDR3 protein. The sample gives 1.5 million or so distinct CDR3 sequences, under 35% of which show up once; around 0.25% is in the top ten. The sequencing input was cord blood. Receptors originate from a newborn girl in good health. The CDR3 runs from the conserved cysteine through the conserved F or W. The D gene is left open where the match is weak. Clone size is not always given. Where it is, it says once, few, many or a class for expanded clones.

>TRBD2|TRBJ2-3|TRBV20-1|few
TGCAGTGTCCTGACTAGCGGGACGGGGGATACGCAGTATTTT
CSVLTSGTGDTQYF
>-|TRBJ2-3|TRBV12-3/TRBV12-4|many
TGTGCCAGCACCCGGGGGAAAGATACGCAGTATTTT
CASTRGKDTQYF
>TRBD2|TRBJ2-7|TRBV20-1|-
TGCAGTGCTAAACGGCGGGGGGCCTACGAGCAGTACTTC
CSAKRRGAYEQYF
>-|TRBJ2-1|TRBV4-1|few
TGCGCCAGCAGCTCCCACTGGGTATCCAATGAGCAGTTCTTC
CASSSHWVSNEQFF
>-|TRBJ1-2|TRBV20-1|few
TGCAGTGCTAGAGATCTCCCCCGGGCAAACTATGGCTACACCTTC
CSARDLPRANYGYTF
>TRBD1|TRBJ1-2|TRBV29-1|many
TGCAGCGTTGCGGGGTCAGGACAGGGCGGCGGCTACACCTTC
CSVAGSGQGGGYTF
>TRBD2|TRBJ2-3|TRBV3-1|-
TGTGCCAGCAGCCAAGGACTAGCGGGGGGGCCAATCACAGATACGCAGTATTTT
CASSQGLAGGPITDTQYF
>TRBD1|TRBJ2-7|TRBV29-1|few
TGCAGCGTTGGAGTGACAGGGGGGTACGAGCAGTACTTC
CSVGVTGGYEQYF
>TRBD2|TRBJ2-3|TRBV5-1|many
TGCGCCAGCAGCTTGGACGGGGGGAGAACAGATACGCAGTATTTT
CASSLDGGRTDTQYF
>-|TRBJ1-2|TRBV20-1|few
TGCAGTGCTAGCGTCAGGGCGTTCTATGGCTACACCTTC
CSASVRAFYGYTF
>TRBD2|TRBJ2-7|TRBV24-1|-
TGTGCCACCAGTGAGCGACCGGGACTAGGTGGGAATGAGCAGTACTTC
CATSERPGLGGNEQYF
>TRBD2|TRBJ2-3|TRBV5-1|many
TGCGCCAGCAGCTTGGGCTTTCTGACTAGCGGGGGGACAGATACGCAGTATTTT
CASSLGFLTSGGTDTQYF
>-|TRBJ2-2|TRBV3-1|few
TGTGCCAGCAGCCCATCAGACAGGAACACCGGGGAGCTGTTTTTT
CASSPSDRNTGELFF
>-|TRBJ1-5|TRBV6-5|-
TGTGCCAGCAGTGACCATGGAAGTCAGCCCCAGCATTTT
CASSDHGSQPQHF
>TRBD1|TRBJ2-5|TRBV3-1|-
TGTGCCAGCAGCCAAGTACGGGACAGGGATGAGCAGTACTTC
CASSQVRDRDEQYF
>-|TRBJ1-2|TRBV5-1|few
TGCGCCAGCAGCTCACAGGGAAACGGCGTGGCGTACTATGGCTACACCTTC
CASSSQGNGVAYYGYTF
>-|TRBJ1-4|TRBV27|-
TGTGCCAGCAGGCCTCTCAAGCCAACTAATGAAAAACTGTTTTTT
CASRPLKPTNEKLFF
>-|TRBJ2-1|TRBV29-1|-
TGCAGCGCAGAGGTCTACAATGAGCAGTTCTTC
CSAEVYNEQFF
>-|TRBJ1-4|TRBV2|few
TGTGCCAGCAGTGAAGGGACACGTAATGAAAAACTGTTTTTT
CASSEGTRNEKLFF
>-|TRBJ2-1|TRBV19|few
TGTGCCAGTAGTGGGGTGTGGAATGAGCAGTTCTTC
CASSGVWNEQFF
>-|TRBJ2-5|TRBV20-1|-
TGCAGTGCTAGAGATAGGCGGGGTACCAAAGAGACCCAGTACTTC
CSARDRRGTKETQYF
>TRBD2|TRBJ2-7|TRBV3-1|once
TGTGCCAGCAGCCCTAGCGGGGTTTCCCACGGGCAGTACTTC
CASSPSGVSHGQYF
>-|TRBJ2-1|TRBV5-1|-
TGCGCCAGCAGCCCTCCTCGGGTTTACAATGGGCAGTTCTTC
CASSPPRVYNGQFF
>TRBD2|TRBJ2-1|TRBV6-6|many
TGTGCCAGCAGTTTCCTAGCGGACAATGAGCAGTTCTTC
CASSFLADNEQFF
>-|TRBJ2-6|TRBV24-1|few
TGTGCCACCAGTGACCGAAGACGGAGCTCTGGGGCCAACGTCCTGACTTTC
CATSDRRRSSGANVLTF
>TRBD1|TRBJ2-7|TRBV29-1|-
TGCAGCGCCCAACCGGGACAGGGGAACTCCTACGAGCAGTACTTC
CSAQPGQGNSYEQYF
>-|TRBJ2-4|TRBV6-6|-
TGTGCCAGCAGTTACGGGTCGGACATTCAGTACTTC
CASSYGSDIQYF
>-|TRBJ1-1|TRBV9|-
TGTGCCAGCAGCGTAGCAGAACAAAACACTGAAGCTTTCTTT
CASSVAEQNTEAFF
>-|TRBJ2-3|TRBV9|-
TGTGCCAGCAGCGTAGCAGGCCTAGCGATCACAGATACGCAGTATTTT
CASSVAGLAITDTQYF
>-|TRBJ2-7|TRBV29-1|-
TGCAGCGCGACAGGCAATTCCGGGGAGCTGGATAATGAGCAGTACTTC
CSATGNSGELDNEQYF
>-|TRBJ2-7|TRBV19|-
TGTGCCAGTAGTATAGTACACCGCTCCCACGAGCAGTACTTC
CASSIVHRSHEQYF
>-|TRBJ1-6|TRBV12-3/TRBV12-4|few
TGTGCCAGCAGTTTTACGAAGGGGCCTTCACCCCTCCACTTT
CASSFTKGPSPLHF
>-|TRBJ2-1|TRBV25-1|-
TGTGCCAGCAGCGGAACCGGGCCCAGACCTCCCTACAATGAGCAGTTCTTC
CASSGTGPRPPYNEQFF
>-|TRBJ2-7|TRBV28|-
TGTGCCAGCAGCCCGGGGAGCGTAGCAACCTACGAGCAGTACTTC
CASSPGSVATYEQYF
>-|TRBJ1-4|TRBV7-6|-
TGTGCCAGCCGGGAAACAACTAATGAAAAACTGTTTTTT
CASRETTNEKLFF
>-|TRBJ1-4|TRBV18|-
TGTGCCAGCTCACCAGTTTACACCTTTAATGAAAAACTGTTTTTT
CASSPVYTFNEKLFF
>TRBD2|TRBJ2-1|TRBV20-1|few
TGCAGTGCCCCATCTGGGCTAGCGGGCAATGAGCAGTTCTTC
CSAPSGLAGNEQFF
>TRBD1|TRBJ2-1|TRBV14|many
TGTGCCAGCAGCCGCGGACAGGCTTACAATGAGCAGTTCTTC
CASSRGQAYNEQFF
>TRBD1|TRBJ1-6|TRBV10-3|-
TGTGCCATCAGCTCCCGACAGGGGGCTTGGGATTCACCCCTCCACTTT
CAISSRQGAWDSPLHF
>TRBD1|TRBJ2-1|TRBV3-1|-
TGTGCCAGCAGCTGGGACGACAGGGGGCCATACAATGAGCAGTTCTTC
CASSWDDRGPYNEQFF
>-|TRBJ2-5|TRBV29-1|many
TGCAGCGTTGGGCTTCAGGAGACCCAGTACTTC
CSVGLQETQYF
>TRBD1|TRBJ2-7|TRBV30|-
TGTGCCACCCTCCGCGGGACAGGGCGCTACGAGCAGTACTTC
CATLRGTGRYEQYF
>-|TRBJ1-5|TRBV28|-
TGTGCCAGCAGTTTATTGGGGGCCCCTAGCTATCAGCCCCAGCATTTT
CASSLLGAPSYQPQHF
>-|TRBJ2-7|TRBV3-1|many
TGTGCCAGCAGCCAAGCCAGGGGTCACGAGCAGTACTTC
CASSQARGHEQYF
>TRBD2|TRBJ2-3|TRBV7-2|-
TGTGCCAGCAGCGCGGAGGGGACTAGCGGCACAGATACGCAGTATTTT
CASSAEGTSGTDTQYF
>-|TRBJ2-4|TRBV20-1|-
TGCAGTGCTAGAGGGGCGTGGTGGGACAAAAACATTCAGTACTTC
CSARGAWWDKNIQYF